What follows is one TCR beta chain and its context. V lost 0 bases and J 6 bases, leaving 9 bases between the germline ends. CDR3 size: 15 residues. Looked up from germline, CDR1 is LGHNA and CDR2 is YSLEER. These data come from a study of technical replicates of blood from a handful of donors. This table comes from immunoSEQ multiplex PCR, and its TCRdb copy is limited to in-frame clones, with some not included. The sample includes more than 65,000 clones, around 92% of them seen just once. The TCR comes from a human donor in good health. Some clones in this sample may be carry-over from other donors' samples. Sequenced material: T cells isolated from PBMCs. This chain uses TRBV4-3 with TRBJ1-6, with D possibly being TRBD1 (5 bases). CDR3 sequence (DNA): TGCGCCAGCAGCCAAGAAGGGGTCTCTAATTCACCCCTCCACTTT. Its translation: CASSQEGVSNSPLHF.